This TCR beta chain comes out of a study of T cell clonotyping in hematopoietic cell transplantation. Study background: Cytoreduction preceded collection of pretransplant recipient samples.

Germline values: CDR1 SGHRS, CDR2 YFSETQ. CDR3 size: 16 residues. The junction had 11 bases not matched to a gene; V was cut back by 4 bases and J by 5 bases. Points on this clone: Its antigen remains unknown.

Sequenced by immunoSEQ multiplex PCR; TCRdb stores in-frame clones only, minus some. The repertoire holds roughly 80,000 clones, with approximately 95% as singletons. Study-wide findings and caveats: Few recipient clonotypes overlapped donors; over 95% were de novo at given depth. Recipient TCR diversity dropped after transplant; expanded clonotypes rose from day 30 to 180.

Time point here: recipient sample about 28 days before transplant, after cytoreduction. This sequence originates from a woman between 50 and 59 years old with acute myeloid leukemia. Some clones in this sample may be carry-over from other donors' samples. The sample in question was peripheral blood mononuclear cells, obtained before stem cell transplant. The chain has TRBV5-1 and TRBJ2-3, with 9 bases fitting TRBD2. The CDR3 reads CASSRTSDPSRDTQYF. The CDR3 DNA is TGCGCCAGCAGCAGGACTAGCGACCCTTCTAGAGATACGCAGTATTTT.